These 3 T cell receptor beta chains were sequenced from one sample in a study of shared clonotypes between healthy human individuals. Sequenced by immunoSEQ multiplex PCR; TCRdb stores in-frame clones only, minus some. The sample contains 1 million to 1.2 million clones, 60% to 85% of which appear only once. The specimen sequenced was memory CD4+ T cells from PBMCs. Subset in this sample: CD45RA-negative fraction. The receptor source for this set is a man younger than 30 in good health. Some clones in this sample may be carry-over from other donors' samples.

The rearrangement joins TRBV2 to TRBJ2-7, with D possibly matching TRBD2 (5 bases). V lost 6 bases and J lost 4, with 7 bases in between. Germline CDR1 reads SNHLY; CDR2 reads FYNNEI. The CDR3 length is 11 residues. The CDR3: CASRREYEQYF. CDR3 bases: TGTGCCAGCAGAAGGGAGTACGAGCAGTACTTC. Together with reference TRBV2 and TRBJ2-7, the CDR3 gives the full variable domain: EPEVTQTPSHQVTQMGQEVILRCVPISNHLYFYWYRQILGQKVEFLVSFYNNEISEKSEIFDDQFSVERPDGSNFTLKIRSTKLEDSAMYFCASRREYEQYFGPGTRLTVT.

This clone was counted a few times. The CDR3 region is CASSYSGQNTGELFF. DNA of the CDR3: TGTGCCAGCAGTTACTCGGGACAGAACACCGGGGAGCTGTTTTTT. This chain joins TRBV6-5 and TRBJ2-2; maybe TRBD1 (6 bases). The V gene's germline CDR1 is MNHEY and CDR2 SVGAGI. V lost 0 bases, J lost 1 base, and 6 bases lay in between. The CDR3 loop spans 15 amino acids.

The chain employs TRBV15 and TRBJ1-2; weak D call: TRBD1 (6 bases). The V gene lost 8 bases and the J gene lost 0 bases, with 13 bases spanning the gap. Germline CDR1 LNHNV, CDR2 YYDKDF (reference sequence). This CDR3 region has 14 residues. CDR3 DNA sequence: TGTGCCACCGGGAGGGGGGGAGCTAACTATGGCTACACCTTC. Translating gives CATGRGGANYGYTF.